This T cell receptor (beta chain) was recorded in a study of OX40 agonist ivuxolimab in advanced cancers. Across the study: The drug used for patients, ivuxolimab, was an agonistic anti-OX40 (CD134) antibody. Study results and caveats: The antigens recognized by the expanded peripheral T cells, that is their antigen specificity, were not determined. CD4+ and CD8+ blood T cells expanded clonally by week 6 at 0.1 to 3.0 mg/kg.

As for this clone: The antigen is undetermined.

The table came from immunoSEQ multiplex PCR; TCRdb's copy has only in-frame clones and leaves some out. In the table there are around 12,000 clones, about 83% of which are singletons. Sampling of blood occurred at baseline, cycle 4 day 1, and cycle 7 day 1. The germline V gene has CDR1 SGHKS and CDR2 YYEKEE (reference sequence). After removal of 5 bases from V and 8 bases from J, the junction contained 9 bases not matched to a gene. The CDR3 totals 13 residues. The specimen was CD4+ or CD8+ T cells sorted from blood, collected in a trial of the OX40 agonist ivuxolimab. The V and J genes are TRBV5-5 and TRBJ1-2, with 7 positions matching TRBD1. This receptor was taken from an adult with an advanced solid tumor such as melanoma, head and neck, liver or kidney cancer. As DNA, the CDR3 is TGTGCCAGCAGAAACCAGGGGGGAGACGGCTACACCTTC. It translates to CASRNQGGDGYTF.